This paragraph reports one T cell receptor (beta chain). Its antigen is undetermined. The CDR3 is 11 amino acids. The V gene lost 8 bases and the J gene lost 11 bases, with 13 bases spanning the gap. Germline V CDR1 and CDR2: MNHEY, SMNVEV (reference sequence). The sample belongs to a study of shared clonotypes between healthy human individuals. Overall study results and limits: Represented diversity (both genetic and exposure-history) was limited by the small number of donors. Sampling covered blood only; tissue repertoires likely differ.

TCRdb's copy holds only in-frame clones and misses some; the assay was immunoSEQ multiplex PCR. This table holds about 2.3 million clones, 85% to 95% found once. The chain recombines TRBV27 with TRBJ1-3, with D unresolved. The source is a man aged 18 to 35 in good health. Some clones in this sample may be carry-over from other donors' samples. The specimen sequenced was naive CD4+ T cells from PBMCs. Subset here: CD45RA+ positively selected. DNA of the CDR3: TGTGCCAGCCGGCCGGACGTGGCCATATATTTT. This translates into CASRPDVAIYF.